This T cell receptor beta chain was retrieved from a study of cytotoxic CD8 clonotypes in ibrutinib-treated CLL. The assay was immunoSEQ multiplex PCR, and TCRdb's table has in-frame clones only and misses some. Among 200,000 to 250,000 clones listed, over 65% were seen once. Of note for this clone: Its specificity is unknown.

Points from the study as a whole: Elevated clonality accompanied ibrutinib response, with a return toward baseline values at progression. Rare overall, public clonotypes shrank or held steady under therapy. Starting clonality was above that of age-matched healthy donors and tracked circulating CD8+ T-cell counts.

The V end lost 2 bases, the J end lost 11 bases, and 12 bases lay between the germline ends. The CDR3 extends over 13 amino acids. The germline V gene encodes CDR1 LGHNA and CDR2 YSLEER. This TCR was sampled from a human donor with chronic lymphocytic leukemia. Sequenced material: PBMCs, taken after 12 months of ibrutinib treatment. The chain links TRBV4-3 to TRBJ1-4; unclear D gene. CDR3 sequence reads: CASSQRVGYKLFF. CDR3 coding DNA: TGCGCCAGCAGCCAACGGGTGGGGTATAAACTGTTTTTT.